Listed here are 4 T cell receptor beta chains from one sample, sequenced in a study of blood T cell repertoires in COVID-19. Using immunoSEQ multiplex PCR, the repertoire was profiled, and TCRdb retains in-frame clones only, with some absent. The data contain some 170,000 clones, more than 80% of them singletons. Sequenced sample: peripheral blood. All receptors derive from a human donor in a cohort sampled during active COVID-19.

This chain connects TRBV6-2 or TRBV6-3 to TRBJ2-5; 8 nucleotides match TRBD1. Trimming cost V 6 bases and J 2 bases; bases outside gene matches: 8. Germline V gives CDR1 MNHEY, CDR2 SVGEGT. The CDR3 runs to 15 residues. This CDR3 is CASSPRWDRQETQYF. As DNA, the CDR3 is TGTGCCAGCAGCCCCCGCTGGGACAGGCAAGAGACCCAGTACTTC.

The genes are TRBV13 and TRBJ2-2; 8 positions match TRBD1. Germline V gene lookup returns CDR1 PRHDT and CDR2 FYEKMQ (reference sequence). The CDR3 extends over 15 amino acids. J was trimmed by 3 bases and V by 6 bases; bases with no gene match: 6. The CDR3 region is CASRRAGGYTGELFF. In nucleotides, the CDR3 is TGTGCCAGCAGGAGGGCAGGGGGCTACACCGGGGAGCTGTTTTTT.

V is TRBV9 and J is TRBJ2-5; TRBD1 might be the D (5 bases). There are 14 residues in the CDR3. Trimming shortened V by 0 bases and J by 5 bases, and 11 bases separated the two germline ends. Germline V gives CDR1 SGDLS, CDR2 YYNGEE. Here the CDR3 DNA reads TGTGCCAGCAGCGTAGGAGTTAAGGGGGAGACCCAGTACTTC. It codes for CASSVGVKGETQYF.

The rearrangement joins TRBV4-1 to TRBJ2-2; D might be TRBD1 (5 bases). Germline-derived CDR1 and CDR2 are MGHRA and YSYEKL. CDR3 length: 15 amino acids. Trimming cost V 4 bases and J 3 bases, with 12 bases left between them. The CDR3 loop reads CASSLPDSYTGELFF. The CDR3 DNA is TGCGCCAGCAGCCTTCCCGACAGCTACACCGGGGAGCTGTTTTTT.